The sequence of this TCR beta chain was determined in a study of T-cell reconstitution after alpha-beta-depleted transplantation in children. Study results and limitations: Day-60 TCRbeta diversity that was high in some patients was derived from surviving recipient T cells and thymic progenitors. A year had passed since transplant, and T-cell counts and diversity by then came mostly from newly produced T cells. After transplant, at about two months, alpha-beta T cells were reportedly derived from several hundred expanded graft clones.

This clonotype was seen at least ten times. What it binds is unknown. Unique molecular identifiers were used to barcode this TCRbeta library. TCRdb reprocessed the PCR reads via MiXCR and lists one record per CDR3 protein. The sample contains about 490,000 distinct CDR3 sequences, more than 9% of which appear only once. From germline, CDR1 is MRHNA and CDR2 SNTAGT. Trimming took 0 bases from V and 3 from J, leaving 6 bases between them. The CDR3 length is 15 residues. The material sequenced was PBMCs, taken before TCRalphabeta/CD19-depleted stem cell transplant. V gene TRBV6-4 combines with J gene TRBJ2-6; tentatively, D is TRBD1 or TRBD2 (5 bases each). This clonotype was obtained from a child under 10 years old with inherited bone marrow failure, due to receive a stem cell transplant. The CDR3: CASSDSGVGANVLTF. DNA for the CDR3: TGTGCCAGCAGTGACTCGGGGGTTGGGGCCAACGTCCTGACTTTC.